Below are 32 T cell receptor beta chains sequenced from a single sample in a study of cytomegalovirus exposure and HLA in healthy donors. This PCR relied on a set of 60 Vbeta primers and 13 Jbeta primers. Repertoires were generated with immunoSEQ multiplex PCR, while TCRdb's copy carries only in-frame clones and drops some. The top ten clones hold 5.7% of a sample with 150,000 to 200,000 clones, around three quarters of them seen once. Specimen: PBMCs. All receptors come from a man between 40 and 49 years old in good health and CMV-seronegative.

This CDR3 reads CASKGDATAFSGYTF. DNA of the CDR3: TGTGCCAGCAAGGGGGATGCCACGGCGTTTTCTGGCTACACCTTC. V usage is TRBV2 and J usage is TRBJ1-2, with a possible D match to TRBD1 (6 bases). V was pared by 7 bases and J by 7 bases, with 22 bases between. The germline V gene encodes CDR1 SNHLY and CDR2 FYNNEI. The CDR3 runs 15 residues.

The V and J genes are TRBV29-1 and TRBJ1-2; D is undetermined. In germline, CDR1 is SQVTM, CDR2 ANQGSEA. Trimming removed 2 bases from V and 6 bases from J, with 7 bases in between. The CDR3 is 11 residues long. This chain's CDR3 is CSVESSDGYTF. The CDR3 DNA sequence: TGCAGCGTTGAATCTTCGGATGGCTACACCTTC.

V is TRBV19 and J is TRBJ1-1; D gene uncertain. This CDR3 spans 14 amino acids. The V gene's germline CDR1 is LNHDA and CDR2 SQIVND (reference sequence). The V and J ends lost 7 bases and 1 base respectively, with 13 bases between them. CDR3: CASTEWGANTEAFF. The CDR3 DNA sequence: TGTGCCAGTACCGAATGGGGAGCGAACACTGAAGCTTTCTTT. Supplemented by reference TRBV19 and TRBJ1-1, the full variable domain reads DGGITQSPKYLFRKEGQNVTLSCEQNLNHDAMYWYRQDPGQGLRLIYYSQIVNDFQKGDIAEGYSVSREKKESFPLTVTSAQKNPTAFYLCASTEWGANTEAFFGQGTRLTVV.

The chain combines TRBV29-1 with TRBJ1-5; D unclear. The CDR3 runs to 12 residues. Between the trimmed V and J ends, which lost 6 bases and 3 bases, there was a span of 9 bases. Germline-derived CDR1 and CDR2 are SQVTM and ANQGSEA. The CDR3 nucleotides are TGCAGCGTCGGTGACATCAATCAGCCCCAGCATTTT. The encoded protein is CSVGDINQPQHF.

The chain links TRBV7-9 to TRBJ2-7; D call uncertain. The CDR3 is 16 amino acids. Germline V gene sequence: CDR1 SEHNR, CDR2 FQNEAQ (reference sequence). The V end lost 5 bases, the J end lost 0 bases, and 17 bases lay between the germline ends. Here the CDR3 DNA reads TGTGCCAGCAGCCACTCACGAGCTCGGAGCTCCTACGAGCAGTACTTC. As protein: CASSHSRARSSYEQYF.

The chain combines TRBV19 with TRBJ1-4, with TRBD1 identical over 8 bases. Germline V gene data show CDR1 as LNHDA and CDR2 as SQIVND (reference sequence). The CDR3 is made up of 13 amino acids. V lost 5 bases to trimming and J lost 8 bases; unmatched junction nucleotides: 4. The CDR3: CASSQGAREKLFF. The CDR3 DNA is TGTGCCAGTAGTCAGGGGGCTCGAGAAAAACTGTTTTTT. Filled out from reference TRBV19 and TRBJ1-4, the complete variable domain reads DGGITQSPKYLFRKEGQNVTLSCEQNLNHDAMYWYRQDPGQGLRLIYYSQIVNDFQKGDIAEGYSVSREKKESFPLTVTSAQKNPTAFYLCASSQGAREKLFFGSGTQLSVL.

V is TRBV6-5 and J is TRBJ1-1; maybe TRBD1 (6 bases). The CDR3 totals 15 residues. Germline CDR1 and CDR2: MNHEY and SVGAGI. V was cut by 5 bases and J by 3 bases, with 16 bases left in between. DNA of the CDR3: TGTGCCAGCAGTAAATCTTGGACAGACTACACTGAAGCTTTCTTT. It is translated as CASSKSWTDYTEAFF.

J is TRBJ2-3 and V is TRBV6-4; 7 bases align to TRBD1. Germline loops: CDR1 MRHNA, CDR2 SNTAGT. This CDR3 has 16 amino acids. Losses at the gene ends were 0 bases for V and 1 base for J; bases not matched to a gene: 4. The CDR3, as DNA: TGTGCCAGCAGTGACTCGGGACAGTTGGGCACAGATACGCAGTATTTT. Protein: CASSDSGQLGTDTQYF.

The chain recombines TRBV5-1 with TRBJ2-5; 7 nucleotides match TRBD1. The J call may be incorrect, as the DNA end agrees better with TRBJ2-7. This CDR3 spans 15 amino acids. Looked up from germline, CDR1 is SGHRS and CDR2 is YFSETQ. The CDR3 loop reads CASSTRDSISYEQYF. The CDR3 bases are TGCGCCAGCAGCACCCGGGACAGTATCTCCTACGAGCAGTACTTC.

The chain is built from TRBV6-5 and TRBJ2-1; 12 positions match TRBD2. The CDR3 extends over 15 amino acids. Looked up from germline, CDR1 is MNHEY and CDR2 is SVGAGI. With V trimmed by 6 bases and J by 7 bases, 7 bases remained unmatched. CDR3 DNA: TGTGCCAGCAGGCCCGGGACTAGCGGGTGGAATGAGCAGTTCTTC. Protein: CASRPGTSGWNEQFF.

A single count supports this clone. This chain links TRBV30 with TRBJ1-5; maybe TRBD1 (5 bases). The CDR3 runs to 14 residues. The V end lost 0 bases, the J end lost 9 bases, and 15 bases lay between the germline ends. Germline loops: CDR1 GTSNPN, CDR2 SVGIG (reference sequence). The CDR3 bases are TGTGCCTGGAGTGTACAGGAAGGGCGGTCGCCCCAGCATTTT. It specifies CAWSVQEGRSPQHF.

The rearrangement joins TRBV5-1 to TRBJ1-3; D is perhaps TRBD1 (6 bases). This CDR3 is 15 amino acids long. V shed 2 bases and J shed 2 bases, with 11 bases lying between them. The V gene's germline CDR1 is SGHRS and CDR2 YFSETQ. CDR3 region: CASSLQGVAGNTIYF. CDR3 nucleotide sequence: TGCGCCAGCAGCTTACAGGGTGTTGCTGGAAACACCATATATTTT.

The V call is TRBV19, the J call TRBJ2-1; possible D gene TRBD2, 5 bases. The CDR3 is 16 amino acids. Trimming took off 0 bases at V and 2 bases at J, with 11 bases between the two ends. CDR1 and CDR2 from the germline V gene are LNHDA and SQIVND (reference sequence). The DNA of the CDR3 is TGTGCCAGTAGTATAGATCGGGATACCACCTACAATGAGCAGTTCTTC. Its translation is CASSIDRDTTYNEQFF.

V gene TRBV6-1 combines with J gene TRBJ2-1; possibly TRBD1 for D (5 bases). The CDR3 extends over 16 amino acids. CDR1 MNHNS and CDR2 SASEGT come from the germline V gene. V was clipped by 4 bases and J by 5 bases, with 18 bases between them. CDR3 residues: CASSGNRQAVHNEQFF. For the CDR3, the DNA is TGTGCCAGCAGTGGAAACAGGCAGGCGGTTCACAATGAGCAGTTCTTC.

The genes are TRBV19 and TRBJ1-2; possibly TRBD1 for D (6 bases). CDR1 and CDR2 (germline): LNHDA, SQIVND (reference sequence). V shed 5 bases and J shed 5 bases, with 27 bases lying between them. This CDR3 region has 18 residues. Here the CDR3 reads CASSDSAQGPAIVYGYTF. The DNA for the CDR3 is TGTGCCAGTAGTGATTCCGCACAGGGCCCCGCTATTGTTTATGGCTACACCTTC.

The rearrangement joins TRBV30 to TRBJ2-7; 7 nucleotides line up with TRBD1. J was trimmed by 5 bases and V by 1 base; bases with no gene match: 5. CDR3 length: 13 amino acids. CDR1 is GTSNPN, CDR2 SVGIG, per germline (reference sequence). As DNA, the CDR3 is TGTGCCTGGAGTGGACAGGGTTTCCACGAGCAGTACTTC. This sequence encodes CAWSGQGFHEQYF.

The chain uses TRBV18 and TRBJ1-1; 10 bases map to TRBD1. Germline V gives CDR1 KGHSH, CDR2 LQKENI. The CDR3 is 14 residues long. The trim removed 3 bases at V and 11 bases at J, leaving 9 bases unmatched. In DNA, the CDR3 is TGTGCCAGCTCACCGAGCGGACAGGGGGATTCGGCTTTCTTT. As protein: CASSPSGQGDSAFF.

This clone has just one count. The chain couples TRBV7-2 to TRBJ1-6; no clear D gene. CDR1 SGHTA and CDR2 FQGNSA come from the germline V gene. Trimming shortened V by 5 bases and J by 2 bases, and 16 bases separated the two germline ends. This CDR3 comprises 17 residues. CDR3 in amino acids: CASSPFPRRTYNSPLHF. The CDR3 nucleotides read TGTGCCAGCAGCCCGTTCCCCAGGAGGACCTATAATTCACCCCTCCACTTT.

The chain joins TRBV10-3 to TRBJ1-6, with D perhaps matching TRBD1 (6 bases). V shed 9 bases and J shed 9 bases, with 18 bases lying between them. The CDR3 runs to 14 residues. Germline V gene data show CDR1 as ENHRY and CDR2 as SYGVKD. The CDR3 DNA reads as TGTGCCATTCGGACCGACCAGGGGAGTTCACCCCTCCACTTT. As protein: CAIRTDQGSSPLHF.

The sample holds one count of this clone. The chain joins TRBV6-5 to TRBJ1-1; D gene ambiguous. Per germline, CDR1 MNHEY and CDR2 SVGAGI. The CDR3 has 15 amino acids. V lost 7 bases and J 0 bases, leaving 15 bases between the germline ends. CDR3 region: CASNPGFIVNTEAFF. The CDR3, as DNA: TGTGCCAGCAATCCCGGGTTTATAGTGAACACTGAAGCTTTCTTT.

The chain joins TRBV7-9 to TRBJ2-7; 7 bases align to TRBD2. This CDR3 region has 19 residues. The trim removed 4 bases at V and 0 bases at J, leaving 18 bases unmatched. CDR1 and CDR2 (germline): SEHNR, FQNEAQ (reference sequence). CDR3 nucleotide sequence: TGTGCCAGCAGCTCCCCTAGGGAGGTAGGGACTACCAACTCCTACGAGCAGTACTTC. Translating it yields CASSSPREVGTTNSYEQYF.

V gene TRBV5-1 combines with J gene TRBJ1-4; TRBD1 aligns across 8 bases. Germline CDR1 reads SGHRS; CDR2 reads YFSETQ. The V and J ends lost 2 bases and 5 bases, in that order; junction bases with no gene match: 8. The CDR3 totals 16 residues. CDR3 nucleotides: TGCGCCAGCAGCTTCCAGACAGGGGATAAGAATGAAAAACTGTTTTTT. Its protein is CASSFQTGDKNEKLFF.

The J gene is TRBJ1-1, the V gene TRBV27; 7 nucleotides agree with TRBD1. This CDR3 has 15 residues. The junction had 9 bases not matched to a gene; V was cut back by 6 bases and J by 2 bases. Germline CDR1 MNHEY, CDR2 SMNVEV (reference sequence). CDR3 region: CASSTTGTANTEAFF. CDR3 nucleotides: TGTGCCAGCAGCACGACCGGGACAGCTAACACTGAAGCTTTCTTT.

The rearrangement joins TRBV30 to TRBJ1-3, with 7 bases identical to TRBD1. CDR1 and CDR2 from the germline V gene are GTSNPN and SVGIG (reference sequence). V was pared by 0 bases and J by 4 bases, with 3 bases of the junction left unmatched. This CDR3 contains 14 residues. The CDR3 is CAWSVRGGGNTIYF. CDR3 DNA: TGTGCCTGGAGTGTTCGAGGGGGCGGAAACACCATATATTTT.

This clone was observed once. CDR3 loop: CASSTPGVPVYEQYF. CDR3 nucleotide sequence: TGTGCCAGCAGTACCCCAGGGGTCCCAGTCTACGAGCAGTACTTC. This chain connects TRBV27 to TRBJ2-7; tentatively, D is TRBD1 (6 bases). CDR3 length: 15 residues. Germline CDR1 reads MNHEY; CDR2 reads SMNVEV (reference sequence). V dropped 5 bases and J dropped 3 bases, with 17 bases sitting between them.

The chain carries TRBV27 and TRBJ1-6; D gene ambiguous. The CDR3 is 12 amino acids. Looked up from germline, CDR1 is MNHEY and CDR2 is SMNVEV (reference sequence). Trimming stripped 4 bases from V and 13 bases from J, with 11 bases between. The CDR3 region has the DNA TGTGCCAGCAGTTGGGGTGGGAGGCCCCTCCACTTT. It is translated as CASSWGGRPLHF.

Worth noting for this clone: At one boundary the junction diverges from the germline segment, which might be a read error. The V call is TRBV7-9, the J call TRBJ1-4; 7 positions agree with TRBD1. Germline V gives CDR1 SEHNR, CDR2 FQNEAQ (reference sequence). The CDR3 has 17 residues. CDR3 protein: CSSSSSSGTATNEKLFF. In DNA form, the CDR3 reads TGTTCCAGCAGCTCTTCATCCGGGACAGCAACTAATGAAAAACTGTTTTTT.

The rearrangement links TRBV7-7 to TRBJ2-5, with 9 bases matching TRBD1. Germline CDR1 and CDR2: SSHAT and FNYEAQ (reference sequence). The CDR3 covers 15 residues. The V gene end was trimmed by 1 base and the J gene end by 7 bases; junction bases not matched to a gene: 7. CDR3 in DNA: TGTGCCAGCAGCTTAGTGGGACAGGGAAGTGGGACCCAGTACTTC. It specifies CASSLVGQGSGTQYF.

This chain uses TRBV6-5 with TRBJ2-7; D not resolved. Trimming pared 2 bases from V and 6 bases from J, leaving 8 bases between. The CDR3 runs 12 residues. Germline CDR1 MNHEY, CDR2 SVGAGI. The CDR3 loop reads CASSYPRGEQYF. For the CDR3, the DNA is TGTGCCAGCAGTTACCCCCGCGGCGAGCAGTACTTC.

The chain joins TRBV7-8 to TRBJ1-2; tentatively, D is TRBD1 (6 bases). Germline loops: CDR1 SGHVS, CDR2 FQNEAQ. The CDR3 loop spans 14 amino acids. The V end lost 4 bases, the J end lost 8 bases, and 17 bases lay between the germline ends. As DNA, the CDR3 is TGTGCCAGCAGCTCCCTCGTGGGGGCAGGCGGCTACACCTTC. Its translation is CASSSLVGAGGYTF.

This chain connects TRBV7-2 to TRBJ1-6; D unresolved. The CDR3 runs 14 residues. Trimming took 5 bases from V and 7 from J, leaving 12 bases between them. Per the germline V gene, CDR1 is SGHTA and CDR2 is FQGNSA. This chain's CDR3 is CASSQPGGNSPLHF. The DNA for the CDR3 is TGTGCCAGCAGCCAACCAGGAGGGAATTCACCCCTCCACTTT.

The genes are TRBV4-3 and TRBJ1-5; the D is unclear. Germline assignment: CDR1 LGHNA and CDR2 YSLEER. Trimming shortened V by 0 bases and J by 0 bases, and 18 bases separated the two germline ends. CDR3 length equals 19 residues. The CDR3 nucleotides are TGCGCCAGCAGCCAAGAAGAAATGCGGGGAGAATATAGCAATCAGCCCCAGCATTTT. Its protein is CASSQEEMRGEYSNQPQHF.